The clone carrying this T cell receptor beta chain was seen a single time. Its cognate antigen is unknown. CDR1 and CDR2 (germline): MNHEY, SMNVEV (reference sequence). V was trimmed by 5 bases and J by 10 bases, leaving 12 bases between them. This CDR3 has 12 residues. The record originates from a study of T-cell memory formation after mild COVID-19. About the study: TCR clusters showed largely donor specificity. The study's findings and limits: CM and EM subsets held most contracting CD4+ clones; EMRA held CD8+ ones. There were some responding clones in pre-infection memory, which suggested that cross-reactive memory had joined. Day 15 to 85 contractors were CD4/CD8 balanced; later expanders leaned CD4+.

TCRdb re-analysed the 5' RACE reads in MiXCR, keeping a single row per CDR3 protein. The sample gives under 600,000 distinct CDR3 sequences, 20% to 25% of which show up once; around 9.2% is in the top ten. Sequencing was done on a sample of PBMCs or a T cell subset sorted from them (not recorded which). V and J are TRBV27 and TRBJ2-1; possibly TRBD2 for D (5 bases). The TCR was taken from an adult woman who had mild COVID-19 (a few samples of this study predate the infection). Cell type and time point are not known. The CDR3 region has the DNA TGTGCCAGCAGTCTCGATAGCGTAGAGCAGTTCTTC. Protein: CASSLDSVEQFF.